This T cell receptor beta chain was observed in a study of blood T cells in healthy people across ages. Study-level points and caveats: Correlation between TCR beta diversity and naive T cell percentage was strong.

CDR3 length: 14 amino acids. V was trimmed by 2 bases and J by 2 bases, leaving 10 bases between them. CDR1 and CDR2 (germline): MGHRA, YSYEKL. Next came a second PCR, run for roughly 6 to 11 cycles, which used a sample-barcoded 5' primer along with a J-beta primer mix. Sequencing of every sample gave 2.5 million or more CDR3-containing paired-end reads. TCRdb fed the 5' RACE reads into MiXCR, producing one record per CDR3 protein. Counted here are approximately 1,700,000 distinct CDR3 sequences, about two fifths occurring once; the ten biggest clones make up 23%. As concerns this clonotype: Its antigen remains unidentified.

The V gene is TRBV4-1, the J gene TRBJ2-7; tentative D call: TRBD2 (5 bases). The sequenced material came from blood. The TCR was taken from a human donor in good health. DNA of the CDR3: TGCGCCAGCAGCCAACAGGACTTGGCCTACGAGCAGTACTTC. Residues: CASSQQDLAYEQYF.